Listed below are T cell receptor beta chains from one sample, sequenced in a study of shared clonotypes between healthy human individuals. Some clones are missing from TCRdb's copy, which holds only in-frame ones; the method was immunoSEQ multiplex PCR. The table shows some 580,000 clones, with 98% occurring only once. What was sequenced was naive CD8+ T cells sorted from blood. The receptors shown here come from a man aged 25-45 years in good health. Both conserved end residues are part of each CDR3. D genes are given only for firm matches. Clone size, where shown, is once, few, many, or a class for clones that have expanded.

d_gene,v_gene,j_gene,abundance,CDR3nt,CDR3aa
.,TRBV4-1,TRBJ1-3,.,TGCGCCAGCAGCCAAGAGGGTCTGGGGAGTCATGGAAACACCATATATTTT,CASSQEGLGSHGNTIYF
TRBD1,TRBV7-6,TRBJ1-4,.,TGTGCCAGCAGCTTAAGAGGACAGGGGATAACTAATGAAAAACTGTTTTTT,CASSLRGQGITNEKLFF
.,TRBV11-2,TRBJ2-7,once,TGTGCCAGCAGCTTAGGGGGAGTACCCTACGAGCAGTACTTC,CASSLGGVPYEQYF
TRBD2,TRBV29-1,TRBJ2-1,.,TGCAGCGTTGGAGGCCTAGCGGGAGGGAACTCCTACAATGAGCAGTTCTTC,CSVGGLAGGNSYNEQFF
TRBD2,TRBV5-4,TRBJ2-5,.,TGTGCCAGCAGCTTCGGTGGGACTAGCGGACAAGAGACCCAGTACTTC,CASSFGGTSGQETQYF
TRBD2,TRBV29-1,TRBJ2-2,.,TGCAGCGTTGAATCCAGCGGGAGAAGGGGCGGCGGGGAGCTGTTTTTT,CSVESSGRRGGGELFF
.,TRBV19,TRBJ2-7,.,TGTGCCAGTAGTCCGGCCCCTACGGAGTACGAGCAGTACTTC,CASSPAPTEYEQYF
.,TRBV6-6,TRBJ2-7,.,TGTGCCAGCAGTTATCACGAGCAGTACTTC,CASSYHEQYF
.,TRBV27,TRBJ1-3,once,TGTGCCAGCAGTTCCTCCGTGGGGGCTGGAAACACCATATATTTT,CASSSSVGAGNTIYF
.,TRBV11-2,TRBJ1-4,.,TGTGCCAGCAGCTTGAATGCCCCTCTGAGGACACTAGTTAATGAAAAACTGTTTTTT,CASSLNAPLRTLVNEKLFF
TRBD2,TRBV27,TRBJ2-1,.,TGTGCCAGCAGTCCCTCCGGGACTAGCGGTGAGCAGTTCTTC,CASSPSGTSGEQFF
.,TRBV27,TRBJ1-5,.,TGTGCCAGCAGTGGCGAGGGGGGCCATCAGCCCCAGCATTTT,CASSGEGGHQPQHF
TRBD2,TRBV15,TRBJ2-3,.,TGTGCCACCAGCAGAGATCTTGGTAGCGGGAGACCTAGCACAGATACGCAGTATTTT,CATSRDLGSGRPSTDTQYF